The 14 T cell receptor beta chains listed next were all sequenced from one sample in a study of blood T cell repertoires in COVID-19. Produced via immunoSEQ multiplex PCR; TCRdb's table is partial and in-frame only. This sample yields 150,000 or so clones, of which about 82% are seen a single time; 8.2% belongs to the top ten. The specimen sequenced was peripheral blood. These receptors were obtained from a woman in her fifties or sixties with acute or convalescent COVID-19.

The genes are TRBV9 and TRBJ2-7; tentative D call: TRBD2 (5 bases). The CDR3 extends over 15 amino acids. V was trimmed by 3 bases and J by 4 bases, leaving 17 bases between them. CDR1 SGDLS and CDR2 YYNGEE come from the germline V gene. This CDR3 is CASSADYSGKYEQYF. The CDR3 DNA is TGTGCCAGCAGCGCCGACTATTCTGGTAAGTACGAGCAGTACTTC.

The chain is built from TRBV7-8 and TRBJ2-1, with TRBD2 matching over 12 bases. Germline CDR1 reads SGHVS; CDR2 reads FQNEAQ. Trimming removed 6 bases from V and 1 base from J; junction bases left unmatched: 4. This CDR3 has 16 residues. CDR3 residues: CASRPSGGASYNEQFF. The CDR3 DNA sequence: TGTGCCAGCAGGCCTAGCGGGGGGGCTTCCTACAATGAGCAGTTCTTC.

This chain connects TRBV4-1 to TRBJ2-7; perhaps TRBD1 as D (8 bases). CDR3 length: 17 amino acids. The V end lost 3 bases, the J end lost 3 bases, and 21 bases lay between the germline ends. Germline loops: CDR1 MGHRA, CDR2 YSYEKL. In nucleotides, the CDR3 is TGCGCCAGCAGCCAGCAAACGGGGGGACAGGCTCTCTACGAGCAGTACTTC. It specifies CASSQQTGGQALYEQYF.

DNA for the CDR3: TGTGCCAGCAACGGACAGGGGCATGGCTACACCTTC. This codes for CASNGQGHGYTF. V usage is TRBV6-5 and J usage is TRBJ1-2, with 9 bases that match TRBD1. This CDR3 has 12 residues. Germline lookup yields CDR1 MNHEY and CDR2 SVGAGI. J gave up 6 bases and V 7 bases, and 3 bases lay outside the gene matches.

The rearrangement joins TRBV18 to TRBJ1-1; 7 nucleotides line up with TRBD1. Germline V lookup: CDR1 KGHSH, CDR2 LQKENI. V was clipped by 6 bases and J by 5 bases; unmatched bases: 9. The CDR3 contains 14 residues. The DNA for the CDR3 is TGTGCCAGCTCGCCAGTGTTGACAGGGACTGAAGCTTTCTTT. Encoded protein: CASSPVLTGTEAFF.

The rearrangement joins TRBV6-5 to TRBJ2-7; TRBD2 matches at 7 bases. V dropped 7 bases and J dropped 1; count of bases not matched to a gene: 10. The CDR3 contains 15 residues. CDR1 MNHEY and CDR2 SVGAGI come from the germline V gene. CDR3 coding DNA: TGTGCCAGCACCCTGGGGGAGGGCGGATCCTACGAGCAGTACTTC. Protein sequence: CASTLGEGGSYEQYF.

The rearrangement joins TRBV13 to TRBJ2-1; TRBD1 is a possible D gene (6 bases). V was pared by 2 bases and J by 10 bases, with 15 bases between. CDR1 and CDR2 from the germline V gene are PRHDT and FYEKMQ (reference sequence). The CDR3 consists of 14 residues. CDR3 residues: CASSLSSGQFEQFF. The DNA for the CDR3 is TGTGCCAGCAGCTTAAGTAGTGGACAGTTCGAGCAGTTCTTC.

In this sample, this clone turned up once. The rearrangement links TRBV20-1 to TRBJ1-2; 8 nucleotides align to TRBD1. CDR1 is DFQATT, CDR2 SNEGSKA, per germline (reference sequence). With V trimmed by 3 bases and J by 5 bases, 5 bases remained unmatched. The CDR3 sequence is 13 residues long. The CDR3 region is CSASGRTGYGYTF. The CDR3 bases are TGCAGTGCTAGTGGTAGGACAGGGTATGGCTACACCTTC.

The chain couples TRBV5-4 to TRBJ2-1; 10 bases fit TRBD2. Germline values: CDR1 SGHNT, CDR2 YYREEE (reference sequence). The CDR3 contains 15 residues. With 1 base clipped from V and 12 bases from J, the junction kept 10 bases outside the gene matches. The CDR3 reads CASSLKSGGAGGQFF. In DNA, the CDR3 is TGTGCCAGCAGCTTGAAGAGCGGGGGGGCCGGTGGGCAGTTCTTC.

There are a few counts of this clone. The V call is TRBV11-3, the J call TRBJ2-1, with 10 bases lining up with TRBD2. CDR3 length: 16 amino acids. The trim removed 1 base at V and 7 bases at J, leaving 7 bases unmatched. Germline CDR1 reads SGHNT; CDR2 reads YENEEA. This CDR3 reads CASSLGRLAGVNEQFF. DNA of the CDR3: TGTGCCAGCAGCTTAGGGCGGCTAGCGGGGGTAAATGAGCAGTTCTTC.

This chain links TRBV28 with TRBJ2-1, with 8 bases that match TRBD2. This CDR3 contains 16 residues. Trimming cost V 7 bases and J 5 bases; bases outside gene matches: 13. Germline CDR1 and CDR2: MDHEN and SYDVKM. The CDR3 nucleotides read TGTGCCAGCATAGGAACGGGACTAGTGATCGACAATGAGCAGTTCTTC. Its protein product is CASIGTGLVIDNEQFF.

This chain connects TRBV6-5 to TRBJ2-1; D is undetermined. Germline CDR1 MNHEY, CDR2 SVGAGI. Deletions cut 0 bases from V and 15 bases from J, with 18 bases between. The CDR3 loop spans 14 amino acids. The CDR3 is CASSYSDRTPRVFF. The DNA for the CDR3 is TGTGCCAGCAGTTACTCCGATCGAACTCCTCGGGTGTTCTTC.

The rearrangement links TRBV28 to TRBJ1-2; tentative D call: TRBD1 (6 bases). This CDR3 has 17 residues. Germline V gene data show CDR1 as MDHEN and CDR2 as SYDVKM. V was shortened by 4 bases and J by 4 bases, with 22 bases between the two germline ends. The CDR3 reads CASSSSRGGALGYGYTF. CDR3 sequence (DNA): TGTGCCAGCAGTTCCTCTAGGGGGGGGGCGCTGGGCTATGGCTACACCTTC.

The chain joins TRBV4-1 to TRBJ2-7, with D perhaps TRBD2 (6 bases). The CDR3 spans 15 residues. V lost 4 bases, J lost 2 bases, and 15 bases lay in between. The V gene's germline CDR1 is MGHRA and CDR2 YSYEKL. CDR3 nucleotides: TGCGCCAGCAGCCCGGACGGGACTCATCCCTACGAGCAGTACTTC. Amino acid sequence: CASSPDGTHPYEQYF.